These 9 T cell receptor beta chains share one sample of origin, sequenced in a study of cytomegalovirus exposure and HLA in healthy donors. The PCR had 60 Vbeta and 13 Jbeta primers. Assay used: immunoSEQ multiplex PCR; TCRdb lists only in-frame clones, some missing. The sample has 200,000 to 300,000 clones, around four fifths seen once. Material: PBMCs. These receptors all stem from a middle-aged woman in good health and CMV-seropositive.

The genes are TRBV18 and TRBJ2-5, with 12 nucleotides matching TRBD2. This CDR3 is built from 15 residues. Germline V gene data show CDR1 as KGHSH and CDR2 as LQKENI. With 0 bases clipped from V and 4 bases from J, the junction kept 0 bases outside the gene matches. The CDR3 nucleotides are TGTGCCAGCTCACCACCGGGACTAGCGGGAGAGACCCAGTACTTC. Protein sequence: CASSPPGLAGETQYF.

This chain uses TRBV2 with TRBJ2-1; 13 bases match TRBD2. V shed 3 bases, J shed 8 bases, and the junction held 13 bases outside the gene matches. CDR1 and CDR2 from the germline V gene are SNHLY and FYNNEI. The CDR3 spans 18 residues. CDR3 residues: CASSDLSGRTSGSDEQFF. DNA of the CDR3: TGTGCCAGCAGTGACTTATCGGGGCGGACTAGCGGGAGTGATGAGCAGTTCTTC. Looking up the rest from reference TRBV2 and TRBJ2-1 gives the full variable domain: EPEVTQTPSHQVTQMGQEVILRCVPISNHLYFYWYRQILGQKVEFLVSFYNNEISEKSEIFDDQFSVERPDGSNFTLKIRSTKLEDSAMYFCASSDLSGRTSGSDEQFFGPGTRLTVL.

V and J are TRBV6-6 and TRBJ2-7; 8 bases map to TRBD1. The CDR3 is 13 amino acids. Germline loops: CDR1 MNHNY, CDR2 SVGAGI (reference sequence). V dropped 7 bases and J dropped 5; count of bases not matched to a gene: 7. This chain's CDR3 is CASTWGQADEQYF. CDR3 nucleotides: TGTGCCAGCACCTGGGGACAGGCTGACGAGCAGTACTTC.

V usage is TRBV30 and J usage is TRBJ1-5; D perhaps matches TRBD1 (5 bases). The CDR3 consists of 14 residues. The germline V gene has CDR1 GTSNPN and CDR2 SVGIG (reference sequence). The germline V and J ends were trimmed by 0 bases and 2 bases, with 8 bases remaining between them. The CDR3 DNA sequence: TGTGCCTGGAGTGTACAGGTGGGCAATCAGCCCCAGCATTTT. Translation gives CAWSVQVGNQPQHF. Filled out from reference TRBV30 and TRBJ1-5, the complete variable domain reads SQTIHQWPATLVQPVGSPLSLECTVEGTSNPNLYWYRQAAGRGLQLLFYSVGIGQISSEVPQNLSASRPQDRQFILSSKKLLLSDSGFYLCAWSVQVGNQPQHFGDGTRLSIL.

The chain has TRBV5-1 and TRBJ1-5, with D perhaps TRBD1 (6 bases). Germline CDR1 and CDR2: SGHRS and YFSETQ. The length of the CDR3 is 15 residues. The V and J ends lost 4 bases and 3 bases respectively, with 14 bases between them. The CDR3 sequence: CASSIGTRDNQPQHF. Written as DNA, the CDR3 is TGCGCCAGCAGCATCGGGACACGGGACAATCAGCCCCAGCATTTT.

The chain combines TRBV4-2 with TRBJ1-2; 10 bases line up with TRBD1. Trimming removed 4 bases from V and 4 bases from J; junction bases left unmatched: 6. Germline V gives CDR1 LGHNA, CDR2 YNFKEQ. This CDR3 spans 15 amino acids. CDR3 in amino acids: CASSLGGQGIYGYTF. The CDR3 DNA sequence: TGTGCCAGCAGCCTTGGGGGACAGGGGATCTATGGCTACACCTTC.

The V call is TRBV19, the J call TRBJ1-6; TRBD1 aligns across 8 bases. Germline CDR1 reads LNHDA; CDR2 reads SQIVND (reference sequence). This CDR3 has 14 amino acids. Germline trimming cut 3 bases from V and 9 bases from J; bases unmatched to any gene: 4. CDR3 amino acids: CASSMGTGSSPLHF. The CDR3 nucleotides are TGTGCCAGTAGTATGGGGACAGGAAGTTCACCCCTCCACTTT.

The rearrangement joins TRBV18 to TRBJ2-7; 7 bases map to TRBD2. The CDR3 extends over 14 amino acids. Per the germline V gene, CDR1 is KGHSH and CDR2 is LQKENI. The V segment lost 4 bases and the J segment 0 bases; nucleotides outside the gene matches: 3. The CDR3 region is CASSLGGSSYEQYF. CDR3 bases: TGTGCCAGCTCACTGGGGGGGAGCTCCTACGAGCAGTACTTC. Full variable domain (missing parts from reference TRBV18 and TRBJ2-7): NAGVMQNPRHLVRRRGQEARLRCSPMKGHSHVYWYRQLPEEGLKFMVYLQKENIIDESGMPKERFSAEFPKEGPSILRIQQVVRGDSAAYFCASSLGGSSYEQYFGPGTRLTVT.

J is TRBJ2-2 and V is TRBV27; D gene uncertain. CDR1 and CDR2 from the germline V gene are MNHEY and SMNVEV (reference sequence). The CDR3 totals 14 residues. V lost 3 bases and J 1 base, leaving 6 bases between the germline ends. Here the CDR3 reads CASSFRGNTGELFF. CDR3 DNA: TGTGCCAGCAGTTTCAGAGGGAACACCGGGGAGCTGTTTTTT.